The 28 T cell receptor beta chains below come from one sample, sequenced in a study of spatial heterogeneity in lung cancer (dated by TCRdb to between 2019 and 2020). Explained via the paper, the time point label denotes: sample taken at primary tumor resection. Libraries were constructed by 5' RACE. The sequencing machine was a NextSeq 500. TCRdb reran the public reads through fastp at Q25 and MiXCR, keeping productive beta chains. Rows matching on CDR3 protein sequence are summarized as one entry with the most common DNA and genes. The sample table records about 36,000 distinct CDR3 sequences; about 7% of these occur just once. The ten largest account for 29% of the sample. The sequenced sample was PBMCs, obtained at surgery. The receptors stem from a female donor with early-stage non-small cell lung cancer.

This clonotype was found many times. V is TRBV5-1 and J is TRBJ2-3; 7 nucleotides line up with TRBD2. The V segment lost 0 bases and the J segment 4 bases; nucleotides outside the gene matches: 8. CDR1 is SGHRS, CDR2 YFSETQ, per germline. CDR3 length: 16 residues. The CDR3 DNA sequence: TGCGCCAGCAGCTTGGGGACGGGAGGATTCGCAGATACGCAGTATTTT. Amino acids: CASSLGTGGFADTQYF.

This clonotype occurred a few times. J is TRBJ2-1 and V is TRBV10-3, with TRBD2 matching 7 bases. The CDR3 length is 14 residues. Germline V lookup: CDR1 ENHRY, CDR2 SYGVKD. The V gene end was trimmed by 10 bases and the J gene end by 11 bases; junction bases not matched to a gene: 17. In DNA form, the CDR3 reads TGTGCCACCAGGGAGGGCCCTGGGGTCAGGCAGCAGTTCTTC. It encodes CATREGPGVRQQFF.

Concerning this clonotype itself: This may stem from a read error, because a much larger clone lies one nucleotide away. The chain uses TRBV29-1 and TRBJ1-3; no definite D call. The V gene's germline CDR1 is SQVTM and CDR2 ANQGSEA. CDR3 length: 14 amino acids. CDR3 DNA: TGCGGCGTTGCCGATGACCACTCTGGAAACACCATATATTTT. It encodes CGVADDHSGNTIYF.

This clonotype has only a few counts. The chain is built from TRBV4-3 and TRBJ2-1; TRBD2 aligns across 10 bases. V gave up 3 bases and J gave up 2 bases; unmatched junction bases: 4. CDR1 is LGHNA and CDR2 is YSLEER in the germline V gene. The CDR3 covers 16 residues. The CDR3 is CASSQRAGGPYNEQFF. For the CDR3, the DNA is TGCGCCAGCAGCCAGAGAGCGGGAGGGCCCTACAATGAGCAGTTCTTC.

This clonotype was found many times. V and J are TRBV28 and TRBJ2-7; D remains unclear. Trimming left V 5 bases short and J 1 base short, with 18 bases between. There are 16 residues in the CDR3. Germline V lookup: CDR1 MDHEN, CDR2 SYDVKM. The CDR3 DNA reads as TGTGCCAGCAGTCCCCGATTTGGTACAGTATCCTACGAGCAGTACTTC. It encodes CASSPRFGTVSYEQYF.

This rearrangement joins TRBV20-1 to TRBJ2-7; possibly TRBD1 or TRBD2 for D (6 bases each). The germline V gene encodes CDR1 DFQATT and CDR2 SNEGSKA (reference sequence). The CDR3 is 14 residues long. The V and J ends lost 0 bases and 4 bases respectively, with 13 bases between them. The CDR3 reads CSARDNRGLYEQYF. The CDR3 bases are TGCAGTGCTAGAGATAACCGGGGGCTATACGAGCAGTACTTC.

The CDR3, as DNA: TGTGCCAGCAGCCTTACACTAGCGGGAGCGGGAGAGCAGTACTTC. It codes for CASSLTLAGAGEQYF. V and J are TRBV7-2 and TRBJ2-7; TRBD2 agrees at 11 bases. This CDR3 contains 15 residues. In germline, CDR1 is SGHTA, CDR2 FQGNSA. V shed 5 bases and J 7 bases; nucleotides not matched to a gene: 10.

This clonotype was found many times. The CDR3 nucleotides read TGTGCCATCAGTGATGGAGGGAGCTCCTACAATGAGCAGTTCTTC. This encodes CAISDGGSSYNEQFF. The chain employs TRBV10-3 and TRBJ2-1, with D maybe TRBD2 (6 bases). Germline V gene sequence: CDR1 ENHRY, CDR2 SYGVKD. This CDR3 has 15 residues. Trimming shortened V by 3 bases and J by 0 bases, and 9 bases separated the two germline ends.

This clonotype came up many times. CDR3 DNA: TGTGCCAGCAGCCCCCAACTAGGCGCTTCCTACAATGAGCAGTTCTTC. The encoded protein is CASSPQLGASYNEQFF. The chain links TRBV7-2 to TRBJ2-1; D might be TRBD2 (5 bases). Germline lookup yields CDR1 SGHTA and CDR2 FQGNSA. V was trimmed by 5 bases and J by 1 base, leaving 15 bases between them. The CDR3 runs 16 residues.

There are a few counts of this clonotype. This chain connects TRBV18 to TRBJ2-3; no firm D call. Germline lookup yields CDR1 KGHSH and CDR2 LQKENI. This CDR3 has 14 amino acids. V gave up 1 base and J gave up 3 bases, with 8 bases separating them. In DNA form, the CDR3 reads TGTGCCAGCTCACCACTGGACGCGACAGATACGCAGTATTTT. Its translation is CASSPLDATDTQYF.

This clonotype was seen at least ten times. The chain employs TRBV12-3 or TRBV12-4 and TRBJ2-3, with 7 bases identical to TRBD2. The CDR3 totals 14 residues. V gave up 7 bases and J gave up 3 bases; unmatched junction bases: 7. The CDR3 spells CASTDWRETDTQYF. The CDR3 DNA follows: TGTGCCAGCACCGACTGGCGGGAGACAGATACGCAGTATTTT.

The V call is TRBV24-1, the J call TRBJ2-3, with a possible D match to TRBD1 (6 bases). Germline V lookup: CDR1 KGHDR, CDR2 SFDVKD. V was shortened by 2 bases and J by 1 base, with 9 bases between the two germline ends. This CDR3 contains 15 residues. The CDR3 nucleotides read TGTGCCACCAGTGATTCTCAGGGGCGCACAGATACGCAGTATTTT. It specifies CATSDSQGRTDTQYF.

In its sample, this clonotype was seen many times. The rearrangement uses TRBV5-1 and TRBJ2-3; 8 nucleotides agree with TRBD2. Germline lookup yields CDR1 SGHRS and CDR2 YFSETQ. The CDR3 consists of 14 residues. The V segment lost 4 bases and the J segment 3 bases; nucleotides outside the gene matches: 4. CDR3 DNA sequence: TGCGCCAGCAGCCCAGGACTAGCAACAGATACGCAGTATTTT. This translates into CASSPGLATDTQYF.

This clonotype has just a few counts. This CDR3 reads CASSLYGLGTDTQYF. As DNA, the CDR3 is TGTGCCAGCAGCTTGTACGGACTAGGAACAGATACGCAGTATTTT. The gene calls are TRBV5-6 and TRBJ2-3; 7 bases fit TRBD2. The V segment lost 1 base and the J segment 3 bases; nucleotides outside the gene matches: 5. The CDR3 consists of 15 residues. Germline values: CDR1 SGHDT, CDR2 YYEEEE.

Of note for this clonotype: This sequence may be a read error, since a much larger clone differs from it by one base. The chain couples TRBV7-9 to TRBJ2-3; 7 nucleotides match TRBD2. The CDR3 sequence is 12 residues long. Germline V gene lookup returns CDR1 SEHNR and CDR2 FQNEAQ (reference sequence). DNA of the CDR3: TGTACCAGCAGCGCCACTAGCGCTACGCAGTATTTT. Translated: CTSSATSATQYF.

This clonotype was seen repeatedly, ten times or more. The rearrangement uses TRBV7-8 and TRBJ1-1; no definite D call. Germline V gene data show CDR1 as SGHVS and CDR2 as FQNEAQ. This CDR3 contains 13 residues. The V gene lost 4 bases and the J gene lost 5 bases, with 11 bases spanning the gap. The CDR3 region has the DNA TGTGCCAGCAGCTCTTCGGGTAGAACTGAAGCTTTCTTT. Its translation: CASSSSGRTEAFF.

The gene calls are TRBV19 and TRBJ2-7; D call uncertain. V gave up 6 bases and J gave up 2 bases, with 17 bases separating them. The CDR3 is 15 amino acids. Germline-derived CDR1 and CDR2 are LNHDA and SQIVND (reference sequence). Here the CDR3 DNA reads TGTGCCAGTAGCAAAATTCGGCAAGGGACCTACGAGCAGTACTTC. Protein sequence: CASSKIRQGTYEQYF. Full variable domain (missing parts from reference TRBV19 and TRBJ2-7): DGGITQSPKYLFRKEGQNVTLSCEQNLNHDAMYWYRQDPGQGLRLIYYSQIVNDFQKGDIAEGYSVSREKKESFPLTVTSAQKNPTAFYLCASSKIRQGTYEQYFGPGTRLTVT.

This clonotype was seen many times. The rearrangement joins TRBV7-8 to TRBJ2-1; 9 bases line up with TRBD2. This CDR3 contains 14 residues. The germline gives CDR1 SGHVS, CDR2 FQNEAQ. The V and J ends lost 5 bases and 7 bases, in that order; junction bases with no gene match: 6. CDR3 sequence (DNA): TGTGCCAGCAGCCCAGGACTAGCGAGGAATGAGCAGTTCTTC. It translates to CASSPGLARNEQFF.

This clonotype was counted ten times or more. This chain uses TRBV7-9 with TRBJ1-1, with TRBD1 matching 9 bases. The CDR3 runs 12 residues. V shed 1 base, J shed 11 bases, and the junction held 2 bases outside the gene matches. Per germline, CDR1 SEHNR and CDR2 FQNEAQ (reference sequence). The CDR3 region is CASSLVTGGAFF. CDR3 nucleotide sequence: TGTGCCAGCAGCTTAGTTACAGGGGGCGCTTTCTTT.

This clonotype came up many times. The chain has TRBV20-1 and TRBJ1-2; D is unresolved. The CDR3 covers 12 residues. V lost 0 bases and J 1 base, leaving 3 bases between the germline ends. CDR1 and CDR2 (germline): DFQATT, SNEGSKA (reference sequence). The CDR3 DNA reads as TGCAGTGCTAGAGATCATAACTATGGCTACACCTTC. This gives the protein CSARDHNYGYTF.

This clonotype was picked up one time. The chain is built from TRBV20-1 and TRBJ2-1; TRBD2 is a possible D gene (5 bases). The CDR3 runs to 15 residues. Trimming removed 5 bases at V and 8 bases at J, with 22 bases between. Germline V gene lookup returns CDR1 DFQATT and CDR2 SNEGSKA (reference sequence). The CDR3 loop is CSAPPPGKPFYEQFF. CDR3 in DNA: TGCAGTGCTCCCCCCCCGGGAAAGCCGTTTTATGAGCAGTTCTTC.

The gene calls are TRBV5-1 and TRBJ1-6, with a tentative D call TRBD1 (5 bases). The CDR3 spans 16 residues. V dropped 0 bases and J dropped 14 bases, with 21 bases sitting between them. Germline loops: CDR1 SGHRS, CDR2 YFSETQ. The CDR3 DNA reads TGCGCCAGCAGCTTGGCCTCAGGGTCGATAATTCAAGCCCTCCACTTT. This translates into CASSLASGSIIQALHF. The full variable domain, completed using reference TRBV5-1 and TRBJ1-6, is KAGVTQTPRYLIKTRGQQVTLSCSPISGHRSVSWYQQTPGQGLQFLFEYFSETQRNKGNFPGRFSGRQFSNSRSEMNVSTLELGDSALYLCASSLASGSIIQALHFGNGTRLTVT.

There are many counts of this clonotype. The V gene is TRBV5-6, the J gene TRBJ1-6; 9 bases map to TRBD1. Trimming removed 4 bases from V and 9 bases from J; junction bases left unmatched: 8. This CDR3 has 15 amino acids. The V gene's germline CDR1 is SGHDT and CDR2 YYEEEE. For the CDR3, the DNA is TGTGCCAGCAGCCTACCGGGACAGGGTTCTTCACCCCTCCACTTT. This sequence encodes CASSLPGQGSSPLHF.

V is TRBV7-9 and J is TRBJ2-7; 7 nucleotides align to TRBD2. This CDR3 has 13 amino acids. Losses at the gene ends were 8 bases for V and 1 base for J; bases not matched to a gene: 5. Germline V CDR1 and CDR2: SEHNR, FQNEAQ (reference sequence). The CDR3 sequence is CASLGGPSYEQYF. CDR3 DNA: TGTGCCAGCCTGGGAGGGCCATCCTACGAGCAGTACTTC.

This clonotype was detected only a few times. The V gene is TRBV15, the J gene TRBJ2-5; D gene uncertain. The CDR3 length is 13 residues. In germline, CDR1 is LNHNV, CDR2 YYDKDF (reference sequence). With 5 bases removed from V and 5 bases from J, the gap between germline ends came to 12 bases. CDR3 in amino acids: CATSPRLGETQYF. For the CDR3, the DNA is TGTGCCACCAGCCCCCGACTGGGGGAGACCCAGTACTTC.

This clonotype came up many times. The chain links TRBV10-3 to TRBJ1-3, with D possibly TRBD1 on 5 matching bases. The CDR3 extends over 14 amino acids. Trimming shortened V by 0 bases and J by 7 bases, and 10 bases separated the two germline ends. Germline V gene data show CDR1 as ENHRY and CDR2 as SYGVKD. CDR3 coding DNA: TGTGCCATCAGTGAGTCAGGAGGGGAGAACACCATATATTTT. It is translated as CAISESGGENTIYF.

The V gene is TRBV27, the J gene TRBJ2-3, with a tentative D call TRBD2 (5 bases). CDR1 MNHEY and CDR2 SMNVEV come from the germline V gene (reference sequence). The CDR3 has 13 residues. V lost 6 bases and J lost 14, with 21 bases in between. CDR3 sequence (DNA): TGTGCCAGCAGGGAGGACCGCACGCCCCCTGTGTATTTT. Amino acids: CASREDRTPPVYF.

This clonotype was counted a few times. A much more abundant neighbour one base away suggests this may be a read error. The CDR3 loop is CASSLVAQETQYF. In nucleotides, the CDR3 is TGTGCCAGCAGTTTAGTGGCCCAAGAGACCCAGTACTTC. V gene TRBV12-3 or TRBV12-4 combines with J gene TRBJ2-5; unclear D gene. V lost 1 base to trimming and J lost 1 base, with 4 bases between them. There are 13 residues in the CDR3.